These 22 T cell receptor beta chains share one sample of origin, sequenced in a study of brain T cells in children with intractable seizures. Profiled with immunoSEQ multiplex PCR; TCRdb holds only in-frame clones, not every one. Altogether about 340,000 clones are present, over 90% being singletons, with the ten largest covering roughly 6%. Specified time point: blood from clinic visit 5 months post-surgery; TSC patient then seizure free. The sequences come from peripheral blood, collected about 5 months after surgery. These TCRs come from a boy in the first two years of life with tuberous sclerosis and intractable seizures.

This clone was observed once. CDR3 residues: CASSPLGQGYGYTF. The CDR3 bases are TGTGCCAGCTCACCCCTGGGACAGGGATATGGCTACACCTTC. The chain combines TRBV18 with TRBJ1-2; 9 nucleotides line up with TRBD1. V lost 3 bases and J lost 5; bases outside the gene matches: 4. The CDR3 consists of 14 residues. Germline lookup yields CDR1 KGHSH and CDR2 LQKENI.

The chain combines TRBV4-1 with TRBJ1-3; 10 positions match TRBD1. The CDR3 runs to 20 residues. Germline trimming cut 1 base from V and 4 bases from J; bases unmatched to any gene: 16. Germline CDR1 MGHRA, CDR2 YSYEKL. The CDR3 here is CASSQGWGQGRVLGGNTIYF. DNA for the CDR3: TGCGCCAGCAGCCAAGGTTGGGGACAGGGGAGAGTTCTTGGCGGAAACACCATATATTTT.

V and J are TRBV19 and TRBJ1-5; weak D call: TRBD1 (6 bases). CDR3 size: 13 residues. The germline gives CDR1 LNHDA, CDR2 SQIVND (reference sequence). The V and J ends lost 4 bases and 5 bases respectively, with 9 bases between them. The CDR3 spells CASSKRQDQPQHF. The CDR3 DNA is TGTGCCAGTAGTAAACGACAGGATCAGCCCCAGCATTTT.

The chain recombines TRBV2 with TRBJ1-3, with D tentatively TRBD1 (5 bases). In germline, CDR1 is SNHLY, CDR2 FYNNEI. V lost 6 bases to trimming and J lost 2 bases, with 26 bases between them. The CDR3 has 19 amino acids. The CDR3 is CASREDRRSGTRAGNTIYF. CDR3 DNA: TGTGCCAGCAGGGAGGACCGACGGTCCGGGACTCGGGCTGGAAACACCATATATTTT.

V and J are TRBV12-3 or TRBV12-4 and TRBJ1-1; D is unclear. With 6 bases removed from V and 0 bases from J, the gap between germline ends came to 5 bases. The CDR3 extends over 12 amino acids. As DNA, the CDR3 is TGTGCCAGCAGGACACTGAACACTGAAGCTTTCTTT. Translating gives CASRTLNTEAFF.

The chain combines TRBV6-6 with TRBJ2-7, with D maybe TRBD2 (5 bases). The ends were cut back, 2 bases at V and 6 bases at J, with 20 bases in the middle. The CDR3 consists of 16 residues. Germline CDR1 MNHNY, CDR2 SVGAGI (reference sequence). CDR3 region: CASSYGGELTLREQYF. CDR3 coding DNA: TGTGCCAGCAGTTACGGTGGGGAGTTGACTTTACGCGAGCAGTACTTC.

The CDR3 nucleotides are TGTGCCAGTAGTATAAATGCGGGTGGCAACAATGAGCAGTTCTTC. Its translation is CASSINAGGNNEQFF. The chain links TRBV19 to TRBJ2-1; D is possibly TRBD2 (5 bases). The V end was cut by 2 bases, the J end by 5 bases, with 13 bases between. Germline CDR1 and CDR2: LNHDA and SQIVND (reference sequence). This CDR3 spans 15 amino acids.

The genes are TRBV11-1 and TRBJ2-3, with 10 bases lining up with TRBD1. Germline V gene lookup returns CDR1 SGHAT and CDR2 FQDESV (reference sequence). V shed 2 bases and J 3 bases; nucleotides not matched to a gene: 2. The CDR3 is made up of 15 amino acids. The CDR3 is CASSLWTGGTDTQYF. The CDR3 nucleotides read TGTGCCAGCAGCTTATGGACAGGGGGAACAGATACGCAGTATTTT.

The rearrangement joins TRBV9 to TRBJ2-7, with D hard to call. Germline V gene lookup returns CDR1 SGDLS and CDR2 YYNGEE. The CDR3 consists of 13 residues. Between the trimmed V and J ends, which lost 3 bases and 3 bases, there was a span of 10 bases. CDR3 DNA: TGTGCCAGCAGCGCCGGGTCTGACTACGAGCAGTACTTC. Translating it yields CASSAGSDYEQYF.

The chain links TRBV29-1 to TRBJ2-1; D might be TRBD1 (6 bases). Looked up from germline, CDR1 is SQVTM and CDR2 is ANQGSEA. The CDR3 covers 15 residues. The V end lost 6 bases, the J end lost 9 bases, and 24 bases lay between the germline ends. The CDR3 DNA follows: TGCAGCGTCTTGGGGGCAGGGTCCACCCATGGTGAGCAGTTCTTC. This gives the protein CSVLGAGSTHGEQFF.

This chain uses TRBV7-8 with TRBJ2-4, with 11 bases that match TRBD2. Germline V lookup: CDR1 SGHVS, CDR2 FQNEAQ. V dropped 5 bases and J dropped 2; count of bases not matched to a gene: 8. This CDR3 comprises 17 residues. CDR3 amino acids: CASSPLTSGTTKNIQYF. The DNA of the CDR3 is TGTGCCAGCAGCCCCTTGACTAGCGGGACAACCAAAAACATTCAGTACTTC. Filled out from reference TRBV7-8 and TRBJ2-4, the complete variable domain reads GAGVSQSPRYKVAKRGQDVALRCDPISGHVSLFWYQQALGQGPEFLTYFQNEAQLDKSGLPSDRFFAERPEGSVSTLKIQRTQQEDSAVYLCASSPLTSGTTKNIQYFGAGTRLSVL.

The V gene is TRBV7-2, the J gene TRBJ1-2; tentative D call: TRBD1 (5 bases). Trimming stripped 4 bases from V and 8 bases from J, with 23 bases between. Germline V gene lookup returns CDR1 SGHTA and CDR2 FQGNSA. CDR3 length: 16 amino acids. The chain's CDR3 is CASSYRGQVGLGGYTF. CDR3 DNA: TGTGCCAGCAGCTATAGGGGCCAGGTGGGGTTGGGGGGCTACACCTTC.

V and J are TRBV30 and TRBJ2-1; D may be TRBD2 (7 bases). V was cut by 2 bases and J by 7 bases, with 15 bases left in between. Germline CDR1 reads GTSNPN; CDR2 reads SVGIG (reference sequence). The CDR3 sequence is 14 residues long. The CDR3 bases are TGTGCCTGGAGTCCCGGGGGGCCGGGGAATGAGCAGTTCTTC. Protein: CAWSPGGPGNEQFF.

This rearrangement joins TRBV24-1 to TRBJ2-3; maybe TRBD2 (6 bases). Trimming shortened V by 1 base and J by 0 bases, and 10 bases separated the two germline ends. The germline gives CDR1 KGHDR, CDR2 SFDVKD. CDR3 length: 16 residues. In DNA, the CDR3 is TGTGCCACCAGTGATTTCGCTAGCGTCAGCACAGATACGCAGTATTTT. As protein: CATSDFASVSTDTQYF.

Here the CDR3 DNA reads TGTGCCAGCAGCTTAGATTGGTACCGCGGGAGGGCCCGTAGCACCGGGGAGCTGTTTTTT. This gives the protein CASSLDWYRGRARSTGELFF. The chain is built from TRBV11-2 and TRBJ2-2, with 9 bases that match TRBD2. This CDR3 contains 20 residues. The V gene's germline CDR1 is SGHAT and CDR2 FQNNGV. V shed 0 bases, J shed 4 bases, and the junction held 15 bases outside the gene matches.

This clone came up once. V usage is TRBV30 and J usage is TRBJ2-7; D possibly corresponds to TRBD1 (5 bases). The CDR3 is made up of 13 amino acids. Trimming stripped 2 bases from V and 2 bases from J, with 10 bases between. CDR1 and CDR2 (germline): GTSNPN, SVGIG (reference sequence). CDR3 in DNA: TGTGCCTGGAGTCTACAGGAAACCTACGAGCAGTACTTC. Its translation is CAWSLQETYEQYF.

The J gene is TRBJ1-3, the V gene TRBV3-1 (or the pseudogene TRBV3-2); no reliable D call. Germline lookup yields CDR1 LGHDT and CDR2 YNNKEL (reference sequence). This CDR3 region has 16 residues. V lost 4 bases, J lost 1 base, and 14 bases lay in between. In DNA form, the CDR3 reads TGTGCCAGCAGCCCCGAGGACGGAAAATCTGGAAACACCATATATTTT. Translated, it gives CASSPEDGKSGNTIYF.

This clone was picked up a small number of times. At one end the junction does not follow the germline gene, possibly because of a read error. J is TRBJ1-6 and V is TRBV6-1, with D possibly matching TRBD1 (5 bases). Germline assignment: CDR1 MNHNS and CDR2 SASEGT. The CDR3 loop spans 13 amino acids. CDR3 nucleotides: TGTGCCAGCAGTGATCCCGTCGGACAAGCCCGCGACTTT. This codes for CASSDPVGQARDF.

On this clone itself: Within the sample, other DNA sequences also encode this same CDR3. This chain joins TRBV24-1 and TRBJ2-3; D gene ambiguous. The germline V and J ends were trimmed by 4 bases and 2 bases, with 3 bases remaining between them. In germline, CDR1 is KGHDR, CDR2 SFDVKD. This CDR3 has 12 amino acids. In DNA form, the CDR3 reads TGTGCCACCAGTGACACCACAGATACGCAGTATTTT. Amino acid sequence: CATSDTTDTQYF.

The V gene is TRBV2, the J gene TRBJ1-5, with D possibly TRBD1 on 6 matching bases. V lost 1 base and J lost 5, with 12 bases in between. CDR1 is SNHLY, CDR2 FYNNEI, per germline. The CDR3 is 15 amino acids. The CDR3 protein is CASSEVGSGDQPQHF. As DNA, the CDR3 is TGTGCCAGCAGTGAAGTCGGGTCAGGGGATCAGCCCCAGCATTTT.

In regard to this clone: An end of the junction does not agree with germline; a read error may underlie this. The same CDR3 arises from other DNA sequences in this sample as well. The chain combines TRBV11-2 with TRBJ2-3, with 10 positions matching TRBD2. Per the germline V gene, CDR1 is SGHAT and CDR2 is FQNNGV. The CDR3 contains 16 residues. CDR3 nucleotide sequence: TGTGCCAGCAGCTTATGGGCTAGCGGGGGCACAGATACGCAGTACTTT. Encoded protein: CASSLWASGGTDTQYF. Looking up the rest from reference TRBV11-2 and TRBJ2-3 gives the full variable domain: EAGVAQSPRYKIIEKRQSVAFWCNPISGHATLYWYQQILGQGPKLLIQFQNNGVVDDSQLPKDRFSAERLKGVDSTLKIQPAKLEDSAVYLCASSLWASGGTDTQYFGPGTRLTVL.

This chain connects TRBV9 to TRBJ1-1; no firm D call. Germline CDR1 is SGDLS and CDR2 is YYNGEE. There are 15 residues in the CDR3. Trimming cost V 0 bases and J 1 base, with 10 bases left between them. The chain's CDR3 is CASSVVEGRNTEAFF. The DNA of the CDR3 is TGTGCCAGCAGCGTAGTAGAAGGGAGGAACACTGAAGCTTTCTTT.